The 5 T cell receptor beta chains given below trace back to one sample, sequenced in a study of T cell responses to AZD1222 COVID-19 vaccine. The table came from immunoSEQ multiplex PCR; TCRdb's copy has only in-frame clones and leaves some out. Seen here are roughly 87,000 clones, approximately 91% observed once, and the top ten hold 6.9%. Specimen: peripheral blood, collected 28 days after the second AZD1222 dose. Receptor source: an adult who received the AZD1222 COVID-19 vaccine.

This chain links TRBV2 with TRBJ2-7; 7 nucleotides agree with TRBD1. The J segment lost 5 bases and the V segment lost 4 bases, leaving 8 bases of the junction unmatched. CDR3 length: 14 amino acids. Germline V gene lookup returns CDR1 SNHLY and CDR2 FYNNEI. CDR3 in amino acids: CASSAGTATDEQYF. DNA of the CDR3: TGTGCCAGCAGTGCCGGGACAGCAACGGACGAGCAGTACTTC.

The chain carries TRBV5-1 and TRBJ2-3, with 15 bases lining up with TRBD2. The CDR3 is 18 amino acids. V was clipped by 4 bases and J by 1 base; unmatched bases: 7. CDR1 SGHRS and CDR2 YFSETQ come from the germline V gene. The chain's CDR3 is CASSPGLAGGYGTDTQYF. In nucleotides, the CDR3 is TGCGCCAGCAGCCCCGGACTAGCGGGAGGGTATGGCACAGATACGCAGTATTTT.

This CDR3 is CASSSDSTRSTDTQYF. Written as DNA, the CDR3 is TGCGCCAGCAGCTCTGACAGTACACGAAGCACAGATACGCAGTATTTT. The rearrangement uses TRBV5-1 and TRBJ2-3; perhaps TRBD1 as D (5 bases). This CDR3 is built from 16 residues. With 3 bases removed from V and 0 bases from J, the gap between germline ends came to 14 bases. The V gene's germline CDR1 is SGHRS and CDR2 YFSETQ.

V is TRBV5-6 and J is TRBJ1-1; the D gene is possibly TRBD1 (6 bases). The V and J ends lost 3 bases and 3 bases respectively, with 12 bases between them. Germline CDR1 reads SGHDT; CDR2 reads YYEEEE. The CDR3 sequence is 14 residues long. DNA for the CDR3: TGTGCCAGCAGCTCACCAGGGGTGGACACTGAAGCTTTCTTT. It encodes CASSSPGVDTEAFF.

Only one count was recorded for this clone. The rearrangement uses TRBV30 and TRBJ1-2; D is undetermined. Trimming left V 2 bases short and J 8 bases short, with 9 bases between. CDR1 is GTSNPN, CDR2 SVGIG, per germline (reference sequence). The CDR3 contains 11 residues. The CDR3 region has the DNA TGTGCCTGGAGTACCGGGTTCGGCTACACCTTC. It codes for CAWSTGFGYTF.